This note documents a single T cell receptor beta chain sequence. The sample originates from a study of blood T cell repertoires in COVID-19. Study summary: Some COVID-19 samples were acute and others convalescent; all came from the United States, Italy and Spain. PBMCs, B-cell-depleted T cells, or T cells provided the cDNA or gDNA that made up the material.

Method: immunoSEQ multiplex PCR; TCRdb's copy keeps in-frame clones and lacks some. The table lists 440,000 or so clones, around 89% of them singletons, with approximately 1.5% in the top ten. CDR1 SGHDN and CDR2 FVKESK come from the germline V gene. The CDR3 consists of 17 residues. The junction had 6 bases not matched to a gene; V was cut back by 4 bases and J by 4 bases. Enrolment of Seattle patients took place during active infection, and they were followed longitudinally. The chain combines TRBV14 with TRBJ2-2; TRBD2 matches 13 bases. What was sequenced was peripheral blood. The sequence was obtained from a woman between 40 and 50 years old with COVID-19, enrolled during active disease. CDR3 region: CASSLVGLAGVTGELFF. The CDR3 DNA follows: TGTGCCAGCAGCCTCGTCGGACTAGCGGGAGTCACCGGGGAGCTGTTTTTT.